A few counts support the clone carrying this T cell receptor (beta chain). This sample is part of a study of blood T cell repertoires in COVID-19. Looking at the study overall: Acute and convalescent COVID-19 specimens originated in the United States, Italy and Spain. In each case, the material was cDNA or gDNA derived from T cells, B-cell-depleted T cells, or PBMCs.

Per the original data handling: Scientists estimated how many nucleated cells there were by amplifying reference gene primers. Measured with immunoSEQ multiplex PCR; TCRdb has only the in-frame clones, and not every one. The DNA was the basis for D and trimming; V, J and clone size are from that table. The top ten clones hold about 5% of a sample with 99,000 or so clones, 75% to 85% of them seen once. Source material: peripheral blood. This sequence originates from a man in his fifties or sixties with acute or convalescent COVID-19.

This CDR3 reads CASSARQYSNQPQHF. The CDR3 DNA is TGTGCCAGCAGTGCCCGACAGTATAGCAATCAGCCCCAGCATTTT. V and J are TRBV2 and TRBJ1-5; TRBD1 might be the D (5 bases). The CDR3 sequence is 15 residues long. The germline V gene has CDR1 SNHLY and CDR2 FYNNEI. V shed 4 bases and J shed 0 bases, with 10 bases lying between them.